This T cell receptor (beta chain) was captured by sequencing in a study of blood T cell repertoires in COVID-19. Study-level information: Both acute and convalescent COVID-19 samples were obtained from the United States, Italy and Spain.

Under the authors' procedure: By means of reference gene primer amplification, nucleated cell counts were estimated. Sequencing was performed with immunoSEQ multiplex PCR; in TCRdb, only in-frame clones are kept and a portion is missing. Clonal size and the V and J genes are those of that table, whereas D and trimming came from the DNA. The sample shows 250,000 or so clones, about nine tenths of them seen only once. The CDR3 consists of 14 residues. The germline V gene encodes CDR1 SGHRS and CDR2 YFSETQ. V lost 6 bases to trimming and J lost 2 bases; unmatched junction nucleotides: 4. The TCR comes from a man in his forties with active or convalescent COVID-19. This chain links TRBV5-1 with TRBJ2-5; 10 bases map to TRBD2. The sample consisted of peripheral blood. The DNA for the CDR3 is TGCGCCAGCAATCGAGCGGGGGGGCAAGAGACCCAGTACTTC. As protein: CASNRAGGQETQYF.